The subject of this entry is one T cell receptor beta chain. The antigen remains undetermined. Using immunoSEQ multiplex PCR, the repertoire was profiled, and TCRdb retains in-frame clones only, with some absent. Found here are over 75,000 clones, 85% to 95% of them singletons; the top ten hold approximately 0.41%. Looked up from germline, CDR1 is SGHNT and CDR2 is YYREEE (reference sequence). The CDR3 covers 16 residues. The V segment lost 4 bases and the J segment 5 bases; nucleotides outside the gene matches: 5. The record originates from a study of OX40 agonist ivuxolimab in advanced cancers. As for the study in general: Dose-escalation cases comprised hepatocellular carcinoma, melanoma, renal cell or head and neck cancer.

Study findings and constraints: Relative to CD4+ cells, CD8+ T cells on average had more expanded clones. Determination of antigen specificity was not performed for the expanded peripheral T cells.

The sequence was collected from an adult with an advanced solid tumor such as melanoma, head and neck, liver or kidney cancer. The material sequenced was CD4+ or CD8+ T cells sorted from blood, taken in a trial of the OX40 agonist ivuxolimab. The chain uses TRBV5-4 and TRBJ2-2; 13 bases align to TRBD2. The CDR3 DNA follows: TGTGCCAGCAGCGCGAGACTAGCGGGGGGAACCGGGGAGCTGTTTTTT. Protein product: CASSARLAGGTGELFF.